A single sample gave rise to the 24 T cell receptor beta chains below, sequenced in a study of T cell changes during pregnancy in multiple sclerosis (dated by TCRdb to the late 2010s). Receptors were amplified or captured by the immunoSEQ multiplex PCR assay. TCRdb re-hosts the immuneACCESS table, in-frame sequences only. Its copies lack some clones; in the studies checked, an unresolved V gene accounts for under half of them, and the cause for the rest is not known. This sample is represented by around 40,000 clones; 85% to 95% of them were singletons. The ten largest clonotypes hold around 0.64% of the sample. The material sequenced was CD4+ T cells from peripheral blood mononuclear cells, taken in the third trimester of pregnancy. Receptors originate from a female donor with multiple sclerosis, enrolled in a pregnancy study.

This sequence joins TRBV7-2 and TRBJ1-5, with unresolved D. Trimming stripped 2 bases from V and 1 base from J, with 9 bases between. CDR3 length: 15 amino acids. Germline lookup yields CDR1 SGHTA and CDR2 FQGNSA. The CDR3 is CASSLSPGSNQPQHF. In DNA form, the CDR3 reads TGTGCCAGCAGCTTATCTCCCGGGAGCAATCAGCCCCAGCATTTT. The full variable domain, rest sourced from reference TRBV7-2 and TRBJ1-5, is GAGVSQSPSNKVTEKGKDVELRCDPISGHTALYWYRQSLGQGLEFLIYFQGNSAPDKSGLPSDRFSAERTGGSVSTLTIQRTQQEDSAVYLCASSLSPGSNQPQHFGDGTRLSIL.

J is TRBJ1-1 and V is TRBV6-5; D remains unclear. This CDR3 is 14 amino acids long. The V end lost 2 bases, the J end lost 4 bases, and 11 bases lay between the germline ends. Germline-derived CDR1 and CDR2 are MNHEY and SVGAGI. For the CDR3, the DNA is TGTGCCAGCAGTTACCTATCGGGAACCACTGAAGCTTTCTTT. It codes for CASSYLSGTTEAFF.

The J gene is TRBJ2-5, the V gene TRBV6-4, with 10 bases that match TRBD1. The V gene's germline CDR1 is MRHNA and CDR2 SNTAGT. The CDR3 is 15 residues long. J lost 5 bases, V lost 5 bases, and 8 bases had no gene match. Here the CDR3 DNA reads TGTGCCAGCAGTCAATTGACAGGGGGCGTTGAGACCCAGTACTTC. It yields the protein CASSQLTGGVETQYF.

The genes are TRBV19 and TRBJ2-5; D call uncertain. Germline V gene lookup returns CDR1 LNHDA and CDR2 SQIVND (reference sequence). The V end lost 5 bases, the J end lost 4 bases, and 20 bases lay between the germline ends. This CDR3 region has 16 residues. CDR3 bases: TGTGCCAGTAGTCGCCGTCATGCACAGATCGGAGAGACCCAGTACTTC. Residues: CASSRRHAQIGETQYF.

The chain joins TRBV5-4 to TRBJ2-5; 11 nucleotides agree with TRBD2. The V gene's germline CDR1 is SGHNT and CDR2 YYREEE (reference sequence). J was trimmed by 3 bases and V by 4 bases; bases with no gene match: 2. The CDR3 extends over 14 amino acids. The CDR3 DNA is TGTGCCAGCAGCCAACTAGCGGGGGAAGAGACCCAGTACTTC. It yields the protein CASSQLAGEETQYF. The complete variable domain, with remaining parts taken from reference TRBV5-4 and TRBJ2-5, reads ETGVTQSPTHLIKTRGQQVTLRCSSQSGHNTVSWYQQALGQGPQFIFQYYREEENGRGNFPPRFSGLQFPNYSSELNVNALELDDSALYLCASSQLAGEETQYFGPGTRLLVL.

This sequence joins TRBV2 and TRBJ2-4, with 11 bases matching TRBD1. Germline V gene data show CDR1 as SNHLY and CDR2 as FYNNEI. CDR3 size: 15 residues. V dropped 7 bases and J dropped 6; count of bases not matched to a gene: 8. The CDR3 here is CASTGTGGRGNIQYF. DNA for the CDR3: TGTGCCAGCACAGGGACAGGGGGTCGGGGAAACATTCAGTACTTC.

The chain is built from TRBV7-2 and TRBJ1-1; D gene unclear. Germline-derived CDR1 and CDR2 are SGHTA and FQGNSA. V lost 1 base and J lost 0, with 6 bases in between. This CDR3 region has 14 residues. The DNA of the CDR3 is TGTGCCAGCAGCTTAGGTTACATGAACACTGAAGCTTTCTTT. Its protein product is CASSLGYMNTEAFF.

This chain connects TRBV27 to TRBJ2-5, with D hard to call. In germline, CDR1 is MNHEY, CDR2 SMNVEV (reference sequence). The CDR3 runs to 11 residues. Trimming pared 8 bases from V and 5 bases from J, leaving 9 bases between. CDR3 bases: TGTGCCAGCGGGCGACGGGAGACCCAGTACTTC. It encodes CASGRRETQYF.

The rearrangement links TRBV7-9 to TRBJ2-5; 12 nucleotides agree with TRBD1. CDR1 SEHNR and CDR2 FQNEAQ come from the germline V gene (reference sequence). V lost 1 base to trimming and J lost 5 bases; unmatched junction nucleotides: 2. The CDR3 is 15 residues long. The CDR3 reads CASSLGGQGAETQYF. CDR3 coding DNA: TGTGCCAGCAGCTTAGGGGGACAGGGGGCGGAGACCCAGTACTTC.

This clone was counted a few times. Additional DNA sequences in this sample encode the identical CDR3. CDR3 nucleotides: TGTGCCAGCTCACCACCGGGGGGGAACACTGAAGCTTTCTTT. Translating gives CASSPPGGNTEAFF. This sequence joins TRBV18 and TRBJ1-1, with D maybe TRBD1 (5 bases). Germline lookup yields CDR1 KGHSH and CDR2 LQKENI. CDR3 length: 14 amino acids. V lost 0 bases and J 1 base, leaving 6 bases between the germline ends.

The rearrangement uses TRBV7-9 and TRBJ2-1; 9 bases are shared with TRBD2. From germline, CDR1 is SEHNR and CDR2 FQNEAQ (reference sequence). The CDR3 loop spans 14 amino acids. V shed 8 bases, J shed 4 bases, and the junction held 6 bases outside the gene matches. CDR3: CASGAGGFYNEQFF. Here the CDR3 DNA reads TGTGCCAGCGGAGCGGGGGGATTTTACAATGAGCAGTTCTTC.

This clone was detected only once. The chain recombines TRBV7-2 with TRBJ2-3; 10 bases are shared with TRBD2. The germline V gene has CDR1 SGHTA and CDR2 FQGNSA. J was trimmed by 5 bases and V by 2 bases; bases with no gene match: 13. The CDR3 loop spans 18 amino acids. This CDR3 reads CASSLTPVSGGARDTQYF. In nucleotides, the CDR3 is TGTGCCAGCAGCTTAACCCCGGTAAGCGGGGGGGCCCGAGATACGCAGTATTTT.

The V call is TRBV6-5, the J call TRBJ2-5; 7 bases are a match to TRBD1. V dropped 5 bases and J dropped 7; count of bases not matched to a gene: 10. The germline V gene has CDR1 MNHEY and CDR2 SVGAGI. CDR3 size: 14 residues. CDR3 sequence (DNA): TGTGCCAGCAGTACGAAGACAGGGCCAATGACCCAGTACTTC. Translating gives CASSTKTGPMTQYF.

This rearrangement joins TRBV5-5 to TRBJ2-7, with 8 bases lining up with TRBD1. V dropped 0 bases and J dropped 6; count of bases not matched to a gene: 11. Germline V gene data show CDR1 as SGHKS and CDR2 as YYEKEE (reference sequence). The CDR3 has 16 residues. The CDR3 DNA follows: TGTGCCAGCAGCTTGGCCGCTGGGGGACAGGCAGGCGAGCAGTACTTC. Its protein product is CASSLAAGGQAGEQYF.

The genes are TRBV5-1 and TRBJ2-2, with TRBD2 matching over 10 bases. Germline V gene data show CDR1 as SGHRS and CDR2 as YFSETQ. V trimming: 0 bases; J trimming: 5 bases; junction bases outside the gene matches: 1. The CDR3 totals 15 residues. This CDR3 reads CASSLVAGGTGELFF. DNA of the CDR3: TGCGCCAGCAGCTTGGTAGCGGGGGGAACCGGGGAGCTGTTTTTT. Based on the CDR3 plus reference TRBV5-1 and TRBJ2-2, the full variable domain is KAGVTQTPRYLIKTRGQQVTLSCSPISGHRSVSWYQQTPGQGLQFLFEYFSETQRNKGNFPGRFSGRQFSNSRSEMNVSTLELGDSALYLCASSLVAGGTGELFFGEGSRLTVL.

The rearrangement links TRBV2 to TRBJ2-5; 7 bases are a match to TRBD2. This CDR3 contains 13 residues. The V gene's germline CDR1 is SNHLY and CDR2 FYNNEI. J was trimmed by 4 bases and V by 8 bases; bases with no gene match: 7. In DNA form, the CDR3 reads TGTGCCAGCGGGAGGGACCTGAGAGAGACCCAGTACTTC. It translates to CASGRDLRETQYF.

This sequence joins TRBV6-5 and TRBJ1-1; 8 nucleotides agree with TRBD1. CDR1 and CDR2 from the germline V gene are MNHEY and SVGAGI. The V and J ends lost 6 bases and 3 bases, in that order; junction bases with no gene match: 6. The CDR3 runs 14 residues. The CDR3 sequence is CASRPGQAYTEAFF. CDR3 DNA: TGTGCCAGCAGGCCGGGACAGGCTTACACTGAAGCTTTCTTT.

The chain joins TRBV19 to TRBJ1-1; 9 bases match TRBD1. Trimming took 4 bases from V and 2 from J; bases not matched to a gene: 5. The CDR3 length is 15 residues. Germline lookup yields CDR1 LNHDA and CDR2 SQIVND (reference sequence). The CDR3 DNA follows: TGTGCCAGTAGTACACAGGGGGCGGGTAACACTGAAGCTTTCTTT. Amino acids: CASSTQGAGNTEAFF.

This chain connects TRBV7-2 to TRBJ1-1, with D unclear. Germline CDR1 reads SGHTA; CDR2 reads FQGNSA. The V gene lost 0 bases and the J gene lost 7 bases, with 9 bases spanning the gap. The CDR3 has 13 amino acids. The CDR3 bases are TGTGCCAGCAGCTTAGCGACCGGGAATGAAGCTTTCTTT. Translation: CASSLATGNEAFF.

This chain connects TRBV10-3 to TRBJ2-1, with 10 bases fitting TRBD2. The CDR3 is 17 amino acids. Unmatched junction bases numbered 9, after V lost 0 bases and J lost 7 bases. The germline V gene encodes CDR1 ENHRY and CDR2 SYGVKD. The CDR3 nucleotides are TGTGCCATCAGTGAGTCATTACTAGCGGGAAGAGGGAATGAGCAGTTCTTC. The encoded protein is CAISESLLAGRGNEQFF.

The chain combines TRBV27 with TRBJ2-7; 10 bases align to TRBD1. V shed 4 bases, J shed 3 bases, and the junction held 6 bases outside the gene matches. Germline assignment: CDR1 MNHEY and CDR2 SMNVEV (reference sequence). CDR3 length: 15 amino acids. CDR3 residues: CASSSAGTGVYEQYF. In DNA form, the CDR3 reads TGTGCCAGCAGTTCAGCCGGGACAGGGGTCTACGAGCAGTACTTC.

The genes are TRBV5-1 and TRBJ2-7; D gene ambiguous. CDR3 length: 14 amino acids. Germline CDR1 and CDR2: SGHRS and YFSETQ. Trimming took off 0 bases at V and 3 bases at J, with 10 bases between the two ends. CDR3 bases: TGCGCCAGCAGCTTGGACAGCCTATACTACGAGCAGTACTTC. Residues: CASSLDSLYYEQYF.

The rearrangement links TRBV5-8 to TRBJ2-2; TRBD1 might be the D (6 bases). CDR1 is SGHTS and CDR2 is YDEGEE in the germline V gene. The V end lost 3 bases, the J end lost 5 bases, and 14 bases lay between the germline ends. The CDR3 length is 15 residues. CDR3: CASSWVRGRTGELFF. DNA of the CDR3: TGTGCCAGCAGCTGGGTCAGGGGTCGGACCGGGGAGCTGTTTTTT.

The chain combines TRBV29-1 with TRBJ1-4; possibly TRBD1 for D (6 bases). This CDR3 region has 11 residues. The germline V gene has CDR1 SQVTM and CDR2 ANQGSEA. The ends were cut back, 6 bases at V and 8 bases at J, with 10 bases in the middle. The CDR3 sequence: CSVGQGEKLFF. CDR3 nucleotides: TGCAGCGTGGGACAAGGAGAAAAACTGTTTTTT.